This T cell receptor beta chain was recorded in a study of control samples from healthy donors and cancer patients. CDR1 is SQVTM and CDR2 is ANQGSEA in the germline V gene. The CDR3 extends over 13 amino acids. Trimming removed 5 bases from V and 4 bases from J, with 12 bases in between. TCRdb's copy holds only in-frame clones and misses some; the assay was immunoSEQ multiplex PCR. The sample holds 160,000 or so clones, more than 85% seen once. The V and J genes are TRBV29-1 and TRBJ1-3; tentatively, D is TRBD1 (6 bases). The sequence came from a woman aged 25 to 39 in good health. Source material: blood. CDR3 loop: CSVWTEGGNTIYF. The CDR3 nucleotides are TGCAGCGTTTGGACAGAGGGAGGAAACACCATATATTTT.